Listed below are T cell receptor beta chains from one sample, sequenced in a study of long-term antiretroviral therapy in people with HIV. Measured with immunoSEQ multiplex PCR; TCRdb has only the in-frame clones, and not every one. The sample consists of roughly 16,000 clones, about 95% of them appearing once. Sample: unsorted PBMCs, taken about 6 years after starting antiretroviral therapy. These receptors originate from a woman aged 45-65 years with HIV. Each CDR3 is given with its conserved first and last residue. D genes are given only for firm matches. Some rows have no size entry. The others give once, few or many, or a class for an expanded clone.

J,V,D,size,CDR3,DNA
TRBJ2-1,TRBV6-1,NA,NA,CASSETRTYNEQFF,TGTGCCAGCAGTGAAACTCGGACTTACAATGAGCAGTTCTTC
TRBJ2-5,TRBV13,TRBD2,NA,CASSLVVAGGIATQYF,TGTGCCAGCAGCTTAGTAGTAGCGGGAGGAATCGCGACCCAGTACTTC
TRBJ1-1,TRBV7-2,NA,NA,CASSYGGSTEAFF,TGTGCCAGCAGTTACGGGGGGAGCACTGAAGCTTTCTTT
TRBJ2-5,TRBV18,NA,NA,CASSLLRNGETQYF,TGTGCCAGCTCACTCCTCAGGAACGGAGAGACCCAGTACTTC
TRBJ2-7,TRBV10-2,NA,once,CASSESGLAEQYF,TGCGCCAGCAGTGAGTCGGGGCTGGCGGAGCAGTACTTC
TRBJ2-1,TRBV5-1,NA,NA,CASSAGSYNEQFF,TGCGCCAGCAGCGCCGGTTCATACAATGAGCAGTTCTTC
TRBJ2-5,TRBV7-6,NA,NA,CASSLRKTQYF,TGTGCCAGCAGCTTAAGGAAGACCCAGTACTTC
TRBJ2-4,TRBV12-2,NA,NA,CASRFYPRGFLAKNIQYF,TGTGCAAGTCGCTTCTACCCTCGGGGGTTCCTAGCCAAAAACATTCAGTACTTC
TRBJ2-6,TRBV18,NA,NA,CASSPDSGANVLTF,TGTGCCAGCTCGCCGGACTCTGGGGCCAACGTCCTGACTTTC
TRBJ2-5,TRBV10-3,NA,NA,CAISEGQGTLSFNKETQYF,TGTGCCATCAGTGAGGGGCAGGGTACCCTTTCCTTCAACAAAGAGACCCAGTACTTC
TRBJ1-2,TRBV4-2,NA,NA,CASSQDRGTHYGYTF,TGTGCCAGCAGCCAAGACCGCGGGACGCATTATGGCTACACCTTC
TRBJ2-7,TRBV7-2,TRBD2,NA,CASSLEVLAGPPYEQYF,TGTGCCAGCAGCCTGGAGGTGCTAGCGGGCCCACCCTACGAGCAGTACTTC
TRBJ1-1,TRBV19,TRBD1,NA,CASRSPLTGRIEAFF,TGTGCCAGTAGATCTCCTTTGACAGGGCGTATTGAAGCTTTCTTT
TRBJ1-3,TRBV5-1,NA,NA,CASSLAISGNTIYF,TGCGCCAGCAGCTTGGCCATCTCTGGAAACACCATATATTTT
TRBJ2-1,TRBV5-4,NA,NA,CASSPVGTYNEQFF,TGTGCCAGCAGCCCCGTCGGGACCTACAATGAGCAGTTCTTC
TRBJ2-2,TRBV18,TRBD1,NA,CASSRQGNTGELFF,TGTGCCAGCTCACGACAGGGGAACACCGGGGAGCTGTTTTTT
TRBJ2-7,TRBV2,NA,NA,CASNIAYEQYF,TGTGCCAGCAATATAGCCTACGAGCAGTACTTC
TRBJ1-4,TRBV7-8,TRBD1,NA,CASSLGFQGDEKLFF,TGTGCCAGCAGCTTAGGATTTCAGGGGGATGAAAAACTGTTTTTT
TRBJ2-2,TRBV11-2,NA,NA,CASSHWGGLTGELFF,TGTGCCAGCAGCCATTGGGGTGGTTTAACCGGGGAGCTGTTTTTT
TRBJ1-4,TRBV4-1,TRBD1,NA,CASSQTTTGENEKLFF,TGCGCCAGCAGCCAAACGACGACAGGGGAGAATGAAAAACTGTTTTTT
TRBJ1-1,TRBV5-8,TRBD1,NA,CASSSGQGNTEAFF,TGTGCCAGCAGCTCGGGACAGGGGAACACTGAAGCTTTCTTT
TRBJ1-5,TRBV6-5,NA,NA,CASSYGSQPQHF,TGTGCCAGCAGTTATGGGTCTCAGCCCCAGCATTTT
TRBJ2-5,TRBV19,NA,NA,CASSSSMETQYF,TGTGCCAGTAGCAGCTCTATGGAGACCCAGTACTTC
TRBJ2-2,TRBV5-1,TRBD1,NA,CASSPYTDRARTGELFF,TGCGCCAGCAGCCCTTACACGGACAGGGCCCGCACCGGGGAGCTGTTTTTT
TRBJ1-4,TRBV2,NA,NA,CASSDRQLNEKLFF,TGTGCCAGCAGTGACAGGCAACTTAATGAAAAACTGTTTTTT
TRBJ1-2,TRBV6-5,NA,NA,CASSYMGDGYTF,TGTGCCAGCAGTTACATGGGGGATGGCTACACCTTC
TRBJ2-1,TRBV4-2,NA,once,CASSQAGLYNEQFF,TGTGCCAGCAGCCAAGCGGGACTTTACAATGAGCAGTTCTTC
TRBJ2-3,TRBV5-1,TRBD1,NA,CASSLTGPTDTQYF,TGCGCCAGCAGCCTGACAGGGCCCACAGATACGCAGTATTTT
TRBJ2-7,TRBV12-5,NA,NA,CASGAAAVSSYEQYF,TGTGCTAGTGGGGCGGCTGCGGTAAGCTCCTACGAGCAGTACTTC
TRBJ1-1,TRBV5-1,NA,NA,CASSQGTLNTEAFF,TGCGCCAGCAGCCAGGGAACGTTGAACACTGAAGCTTTCTTT
TRBJ2-3,TRBV6-5,NA,NA,CASSLSGSRWDTQYF,TGTGCCAGCAGCCTTAGCGGAAGCCGGTGGGATACGCAGTATTTT